What follows are 20 T cell receptor beta chains derived from one specimen sequenced in a study of T cell responses to AZD1222 COVID-19 vaccine. Profiled with immunoSEQ multiplex PCR; TCRdb holds only in-frame clones, not every one. The sample contains 90,000 to 130,000 clones, roughly 80% of which appear only once. Here the sequenced sample was peripheral blood, taken on day 0 of AZD1222 vaccination. The receptors originated from an adult in good health.

The chain carries TRBV28 and TRBJ2-7, with D possibly TRBD1 on 9 matching bases. The CDR3 contains 18 residues. In germline, CDR1 is MDHEN, CDR2 SYDVKM. The germline V and J ends were trimmed by 6 bases and 5 bases, with 29 bases remaining between them. CDR3 loop: CASSWDRASTGGPHEQYF. The CDR3 coding sequence is TGTGCCAGCAGCTGGGACAGGGCGTCGACGGGGGGGCCCCACGAGCAGTACTTC.

The chain carries TRBV19 and TRBJ1-1; the match to TRBD1 covers 9 bases. Per the germline V gene, CDR1 is LNHDA and CDR2 is SQIVND (reference sequence). Trimming at V came to 5 bases and at J to 5 bases, leaving 3 bases not matched to a gene. The CDR3 is made up of 13 amino acids. In DNA form, the CDR3 reads TGTGCCAGTAGTGGGACAGGGAGAACTGAAGCTTTCTTT. Translated, it gives CASSGTGRTEAFF.

The V gene is TRBV7-9, the J gene TRBJ1-2, with a tentative D call TRBD1 (6 bases). From germline, CDR1 is SEHNR and CDR2 FQNEAQ (reference sequence). Trimming removed 4 bases at V and 6 bases at J, with 15 bases between. The CDR3 totals 14 residues. CDR3 residues: CASSSNPDSHGYTF. For the CDR3, the DNA is TGTGCCAGCAGCTCGAACCCGGACAGCCATGGCTACACCTTC. The variable domain in full, completed from reference TRBV7-9 and TRBJ1-2, reads DTGVSQNPRHKITKRGQNVTFRCDPISEHNRLYWYRQTLGQGPEFLTYFQNEAQLEKSRLLSDRFSAERPKGSFSTLEIQRTEQGDSAMYLCASSSNPDSHGYTFGSGTRLTVV.

The chain joins TRBV2 to TRBJ2-5; D gene unclear. CDR3 size: 13 residues. Trimming took 4 bases from V and 1 from J, leaving 7 bases between them. Germline-derived CDR1 and CDR2 are SNHLY and FYNNEI. In DNA form, the CDR3 reads TGTGCCAGCAGTGTAGAGCTCCAAGAGACCCAGTACTTC. Amino acids: CASSVELQETQYF.

This clone occurred once. V usage is TRBV29-1 and J usage is TRBJ1-4; D gene unclear. The CDR3 has 11 amino acids. V was clipped by 1 base and J by 5 bases, with 2 bases between them. Germline V gene data show CDR1 as SQVTM and CDR2 as ANQGSEA. The CDR3 bases are TGCAGCGTTGAAGGAAATGAAAAACTGTTTTTT. Translation: CSVEGNEKLFF.

V gene TRBV2 combines with J gene TRBJ1-5; 8 nucleotides match TRBD1. Germline loops: CDR1 SNHLY, CDR2 FYNNEI. V lost 4 bases to trimming and J lost 4 bases; unmatched junction nucleotides: 6. The CDR3 totals 15 residues. The CDR3, as DNA: TGTGCCAGCAGTGCCGTTGACAGGGGAAATCAGCCCCAGCATTTT. It specifies CASSAVDRGNQPQHF.

The chain joins TRBV10-3 to TRBJ1-2; perhaps TRBD1 as D (6 bases). Germline V gene lookup returns CDR1 ENHRY and CDR2 SYGVKD. The CDR3 is 11 residues long. Trimming left V 7 bases short and J 7 bases short, with 10 bases between. CDR3 sequence (DNA): TGTGCCATCACCCAGGGGTTTGGCTACACCTTC. Its translation: CAITQGFGYTF.

The chain uses TRBV18 and TRBJ1-2; no reliable D call. V dropped 2 bases and J dropped 4 bases, with 11 bases sitting between them. Per germline, CDR1 KGHSH and CDR2 LQKENI. The length of the CDR3 is 14 residues. CDR3 nucleotides: TGTGCCAGCTCACCATCGGCCGATATCTATGGCTACACCTTC. The encoded protein is CASSPSADIYGYTF.

The genes are TRBV7-9 and TRBJ1-5; 8 bases align to TRBD1. Looked up from germline, CDR1 is SEHNR and CDR2 is FQNEAQ (reference sequence). The CDR3 is 14 amino acids. Trimming at V came to 5 bases and at J to 7 bases, leaving 7 bases not matched to a gene. The CDR3 is CASSLGQGQQPQHF. CDR3 sequence (DNA): TGTGCCAGCAGCCTCGGACAGGGTCAACAGCCCCAGCATTTT.

This chain uses TRBV29-1 with TRBJ2-5; 9 bases are a match to TRBD2. V was pared by 2 bases and J by 3 bases, with 4 bases of the junction left unmatched. CDR1 and CDR2 from the germline V gene are SQVTM and ANQGSEA. There are 14 residues in the CDR3. CDR3 bases: TGCAGCGTTGAACCTAGCGGGGACGAAGAGACCCAGTACTTC. Amino acids: CSVEPSGDEETQYF.

The CDR3 loop reads CSASEGRARTEAFF. The CDR3 DNA sequence: TGCAGTGCTAGTGAGGGCAGGGCGAGGACTGAAGCTTTCTTT. The chain combines TRBV20-1 with TRBJ1-1, with D perhaps TRBD1 (5 bases). V lost 3 bases to trimming and J lost 5 bases, with 16 bases between them. The CDR3 runs 14 residues. CDR1 and CDR2 from the germline V gene are DFQATT and SNEGSKA (reference sequence).

The V gene is TRBV7-2, the J gene TRBJ2-2; 7 positions match TRBD2. Germline V gives CDR1 SGHTA, CDR2 FQGNSA. The V segment lost 0 bases and the J segment 5 bases; nucleotides outside the gene matches: 3. The CDR3 is made up of 15 amino acids. CDR3 bases: TGTGCCAGCAGCTTAGCGCCACTAGCGACCGGGGAGCTGTTTTTT. It codes for CASSLAPLATGELFF.

This chain joins TRBV7-8 and TRBJ1-6; TRBD1 matches 10 bases. The germline V gene encodes CDR1 SGHVS and CDR2 FQNEAQ. The CDR3 has 19 amino acids. Trimming at V came to 4 bases and at J to 6 bases, leaving 15 bases not matched to a gene. CDR3: CASSSLHQLGTGVNSPLHF. CDR3 nucleotide sequence: TGTGCCAGCAGCTCACTCCACCAGTTGGGGACAGGGGTTAATTCACCCCTCCACTTT.

This sequence joins TRBV7-2 and TRBJ1-6, with 9 bases lining up with TRBD1. Germline CDR1 is SGHTA and CDR2 is FQGNSA. V was clipped by 8 bases and J by 7 bases; unmatched bases: 6. This CDR3 comprises 14 residues. The CDR3 loop reads CASGPGQGNSPLHF. CDR3 nucleotides: TGTGCCAGCGGTCCGGGACAGGGAAATTCACCCCTCCACTTT.

This clone appeared a few times. This chain uses TRBV10-3 with TRBJ2-5; no reliable D call. Per the germline V gene, CDR1 is ENHRY and CDR2 is SYGVKD. V lost 3 bases to trimming and J lost 5 bases, with 7 bases between them. The CDR3 covers 12 residues. CDR3 DNA sequence: TGTGCCATCAGTGATATGGGCGAGACCCAGTACTTC. It translates to CAISDMGETQYF.

The chain links TRBV19 to TRBJ1-5, with 8 bases fitting TRBD1. The V segment lost 2 bases and the J segment 5 bases; nucleotides outside the gene matches: 5. The CDR3 runs to 15 residues. Germline assignment: CDR1 LNHDA and CDR2 SQIVND (reference sequence). CDR3 protein: CASSITGTGHQPQHF. The DNA of the CDR3 is TGTGCCAGTAGTATAACGGGGACAGGCCATCAGCCCCAGCATTTT.

This clone was detected a few times. This sequence joins TRBV27 and TRBJ2-3; D call uncertain. The germline V gene encodes CDR1 MNHEY and CDR2 SMNVEV (reference sequence). Trimming removed 5 bases at V and 5 bases at J, with 11 bases between. The CDR3 runs to 13 residues. CDR3 protein: CASSKISEDTQYF. The CDR3 DNA is TGTGCCAGCAGTAAGATATCCGAAGATACGCAGTATTTT.

The rearrangement links TRBV10-3 to TRBJ1-2; 7 positions agree with TRBD1. Trimming took 4 bases from V and 5 from J; bases not matched to a gene: 13. Germline-derived CDR1 and CDR2 are ENHRY and SYGVKD. This CDR3 is built from 16 residues. The CDR3 reads CAISGTGTDLIYGYTF. DNA for the CDR3: TGTGCCATCAGTGGAACCGGGACAGATCTAATTTATGGCTACACCTTC.

This chain uses TRBV28 with TRBJ1-1; D uncertain. Germline loops: CDR1 MDHEN, CDR2 SYDVKM. The V end lost 1 base, the J end lost 0 bases, and 9 bases lay between the germline ends. This CDR3 comprises 15 residues. CDR3 sequence reads: CASSLSGRLNTEAFF. CDR3 in DNA: TGTGCCAGCAGTTTATCGGGCAGACTGAACACTGAAGCTTTCTTT.

This rearrangement joins TRBV24-1 to TRBJ2-1; 15 bases line up with TRBD2. Germline CDR1 and CDR2: KGHDR and SFDVKD. Trimming removed 1 base from V and 7 bases from J; junction bases left unmatched: 1. This CDR3 has 16 residues. CDR3 bases: TGTGCCACCAGTGATTTCGGGACTAGCGGGGGGAATGAGCAGTTCTTC. Its protein product is CATSDFGTSGGNEQFF.